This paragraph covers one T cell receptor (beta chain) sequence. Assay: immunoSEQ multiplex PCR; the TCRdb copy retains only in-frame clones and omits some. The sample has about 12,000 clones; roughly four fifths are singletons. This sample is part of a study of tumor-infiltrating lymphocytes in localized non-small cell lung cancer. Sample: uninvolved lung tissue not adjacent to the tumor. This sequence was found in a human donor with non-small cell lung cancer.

The CDR3 spells CASSIGSGRVYGYTF. The CDR3 coding sequence is TGTGCCAGTAGTATAGGAAGTGGCAGGGTCTATGGCTACACCTTC. The chain combines TRBV19 with TRBJ1-2; tentative D call: TRBD1 (5 bases). The germline CDR1 and CDR2 sequences are LNHDA and SQIVND (reference sequence). V was cut by 1 base and J by 4 bases, with 13 bases left in between. The CDR3 consists of 15 residues.